This T cell receptor (beta chain) came from a study of cytomegalovirus exposure and HLA in healthy donors. The study's findings and limits: A link between a missense DCLRE1C variant and TCR beta V- and J-gene trimming emerged from a later analysis. Investigators reported fewer than 200 TCR beta chains as tied to cytomegalovirus. Sequencing probably produced one cluster of sequence variants that were highly shared.

With 60 Vbeta and 13 Jbeta primers, the PCR was carried out. Method: immunoSEQ multiplex PCR; TCRdb's copy keeps in-frame clones and lacks some. The table records around 180,000 clones, roughly 80% of them present only once. Points on this clone: No antigen is known for it.

The origin of this receptor is a male donor in good health and CMV-seronegative. The source material was PBMCs.

CDR3 coding DNA: TGTGCCAGCAGCGCCTCGGGACAGAACTATGGCTACACCTTC. Amino acid sequence: CASSASGQNYGYTF. The chain couples TRBV5-4 to TRBJ1-2, with 7 nucleotides matching TRBD1. Trimming at V came to 4 bases and at J to 2 bases, leaving 5 bases not matched to a gene. In germline, CDR1 is SGHNT, CDR2 YYREEE (reference sequence). This CDR3 has 14 amino acids.